A selection of T cell receptor beta chains follows, all from one sample in a study of CD8 T cells in ankylosing spondylitis. TCRdb used MiXCR to reprocess the 5' RACE reads, holding one entry per CDR3 protein. This sample has about 320,000 distinct CDR3 sequences, with 11% found just once. The specimen sequenced was blood, either unsorted or a sorted T cell fraction (not recorded which). The receptors come from a female donor with ankylosing spondylitis or in good health (not recorded which). Both conserved end residues are part of each CDR3. A D gene is named only where the DNA matches it firmly. The size entry is marked missing in some rows and otherwise reads once, few, many or a size class.

d_gene	v_gene	j_gene	abundance	CDR3nt	CDR3aa
NA	TRBV11-2	TRBJ2-5	many	TGTGCCAGCAGCTCGGACGGAGTCGGTGGAGAGACCCAGTACTTC	CASSSDGVGGETQYF
TRBD2	TRBV7-2	TRBJ2-7	few	TGTGCCAGCAGCGGGAAGCTAGCGGACACCGAGCAGTACTTC	CASSGKLADTEQYF
NA	TRBV5-1	TRBJ1-1	many	TGCGCCAGCACCCTGGGCGCTGAAGCTTTCTTT	CASTLGAEAFF
NA	TRBV20-1	TRBJ2-1	many	TGCAGTGCTAGATATAAAGGCTCCTACAATGAGCAGTTCTTC	CSARYKGSYNEQFF
TRBD2	TRBV25-1	TRBJ2-7	few	TGTGCCAGCAGTTCCCGGGGGGGTAGCGGCTATCACTCCTACGAGCAGTACTTC	CASSSRGGSGYHSYEQYF
TRBD2	TRBV20-1	TRBJ2-3	many	TGCAGTGTCCCGGGACTAGCGGGCAGTCGCACAGATACGCAGTATTTT	CSVPGLAGSRTDTQYF
TRBD1	TRBV28	TRBJ1-4	NA	TGTGCCAGCGGACAGGGGCGTCCCGTTCGGTTTGAAAAACTGTTTTTT	CASGQGRPVRFEKLFF
NA	TRBV27	TRBJ2-7	few	TGTGCCAGCAGTTTTTCCCCTCAGCGGTTCTCCTACGAGCAGTACTTC	CASSFSPQRFSYEQYF
NA	TRBV20-1	TRBJ1-2	many	TGCAGTGCTGTTCCCGGGGGCTATGGCTACACCTTC	CSAVPGGYGYTF
TRBD2	TRBV7-8	TRBJ2-1	many	TGTGCCAGCAGCATTAGCGGGAGGAATGAGCAGTTCTTC	CASSISGRNEQFF
NA	TRBV28	TRBJ1-5	many	TGTGCCAGCAGAAAGGGGGGTTTGAGCAATCAGCCCCAGCATTTT	CASRKGGLSNQPQHF
NA	TRBV13	TRBJ2-2	many	TGTGCCAGCAGACAATTTGGGGGAGGTACCACCGGGGAGCTGTTTTTT	CASRQFGGGTTGELFF
NA	TRBV24-1	TRBJ2-3	many	TGTGCCACCAGTGATTTCGGCCAGAGCACAGATACGCAGTATTTT	CATSDFGQSTDTQYF
NA	TRBV7-6	TRBJ2-1	many	TGTGCCAGCAGCTTAGTCATGGCTAGCGAAGGCAGTGAGCAGTTCTTC	CASSLVMASEGSEQFF
NA	TRBV20-1	TRBJ2-3	many	TGCAGTACGACAAGGAGCGCGTCTAGCACAGATACGCAGTATTTT	CSTTRSASSTDTQYF
NA	TRBV15	TRBJ2-2	NA	TGTGCCACCAGCGGAAGGGGGACTCAAACCGGGGAGCTGTTTTTT	CATSGRGTQTGELFF
NA	TRBV29-1	TRBJ2-1	many	TGCAGCGTTGATTCAGGGGCAGGTTTCGATGAGCAGTTCTTC	CSVDSGAGFDEQFF
TRBD1	TRBV5-6	TRBJ1-2	many	TGTGCCAGCAGCAGTGACAGGGCCATCCACAACTATGGCTACACCTTC	CASSSDRAIHNYGYTF
NA	TRBV12-3/TRBV12-4	TRBJ2-2	many	TGTGCCAGCAGCACGACTCGCGGGGAGCTGTTTTTT	CASSTTRGELFF
NA	TRBV7-2	TRBJ2-1	few	TGTGCCAGCAGCTTATCCGGCGACTTTTCCTACAATGAGCAGTTCTTC	CASSLSGDFSYNEQFF
NA	TRBV20-1	TRBJ1-1	many	TGCAGTGCTAGAGGGGTGAACACTGAAGCTTTCTTT	CSARGVNTEAFF
TRBD1	TRBV7-2	TRBJ2-7	many	TGTGCCAGCAGCTTAGGGGCCGGGACAGGGACCTACGAGCAGTACTTC	CASSLGAGTGTYEQYF
TRBD1	TRBV14	TRBJ2-1	few	TGTGCCAGCAGCCGAGCCGGGACAGGGTCCTACAATGAGCAGTTCTTC	CASSRAGTGSYNEQFF
TRBD2	TRBV5-1	TRBJ2-3	few	TGCGCCAGCAGCTTGGTGGCTAGCGGTAGCACAGATACGCAGTATTTT	CASSLVASGSTDTQYF
TRBD1	TRBV5-6	TRBJ2-6	many	TGTGCCAGCAGCTTGAGTTTTACGGACAGGACGACTCTGAAGGCCAACGTCCTGACTTTC	CASSLSFTDRTTLKANVLTF
NA	TRBV15	TRBJ2-7	many	TGTGCCACCAGCAGAGAATTGGGGGGAGTGGCGTTGCAGTACTTC	CATSRELGGVALQYF
TRBD1	TRBV5-1	TRBJ1-4	many	TGCGCCAGCAGCTTGGAAGGGACAGGAGGGGAAAAACTGTTTTTT	CASSLEGTGGEKLFF
NA	TRBV20-1	TRBJ2-6	NA	TGCAGTGCTCCGGGGGCCTCCTCTGGGGCCAACGTCCTGACTTTC	CSAPGASSGANVLTF
NA	TRBV18	TRBJ1-2	many	TGTGCCAGCTCACCATCAAGGGATGGTTATGGCTACACCTTC	CASSPSRDGYGYTF
NA	TRBV7-2	TRBJ2-3	many	TGTGCCAGCAGCTTTGGTAGCTTGGGCCCAGATACGCAGTATTTT	CASSFGSLGPDTQYF
NA	TRBV6-1	TRBJ2-2	many	TGTGCCAGCAGTCAGGCCTATGACACCGGGGAGCTGTTTTTT	CASSQAYDTGELFF
TRBD1	TRBV20-1	TRBJ1-4	many	TGCAGTGCTAGAGCCGTACCCAACAGGGGCCCTAATGAAAAACTGTTTTTT	CSARAVPNRGPNEKLFF
NA	TRBV10-1	TRBJ2-2	NA	TGCGCCAGCAGTCCCGGTGGGGCCGGGGAGCTGTTTTTT	CASSPGGAGELFF
NA	TRBV18	TRBJ1-1	many	TGTGCCAGCTCGCCTGAGATGAACACTGAAGCTTTCTTT	CASSPEMNTEAFF
TRBD1	TRBV20-1	TRBJ2-7	NA	TGCAGTGCTACTGTAGGACAGGGGGTCCACGAGCAGTACTTC	CSATVGQGVHEQYF
NA	TRBV15	TRBJ1-2	many	TGTGCCACCAGCACCCTGACAGAACCTTGGGACTATGGCTACACCTTC	CATSTLTEPWDYGYTF
TRBD1	TRBV5-1	TRBJ1-3	few	TGCGCCAGCAGCGTACAGGGGACTGGAAACACCATATATTTT	CASSVQGTGNTIYF
NA	TRBV7-6	TRBJ2-5	few	TGTGCCAGCAGATCAACGGGTTTTGGCGCCTCGCAAGAGACCCAGTACTTC	CASRSTGFGASQETQYF
NA	TRBV29-1	TRBJ1-1	many	TGCAGCGTCGATGAGGGTTGGGCTGAAGCTTTCTTT	CSVDEGWAEAFF
NA	TRBV24-1	TRBJ2-7	NA	TGTGCCACCAGTGATTTGTCCAATGAGGCCTACGAGCAGTACTTC	CATSDLSNEAYEQYF
TRBD1	TRBV12-3/TRBV12-4	TRBJ1-1	many	TGTGCCAGCACCATACAGGGGTCTGAAGCTTTCTTT	CASTIQGSEAFF
NA	TRBV15	TRBJ2-1	few	TGTGCCACCAGCAGGGGACGGAACTACAATGAGCAGTTCTTC	CATSRGRNYNEQFF
NA	TRBV20-1	TRBJ2-7	many	TGCAGTGCTATGGACGGGAGCTCCTACGAGCAGTACTTC	CSAMDGSSYEQYF
NA	TRBV25-1	TRBJ2-7	NA	TGTGCCAGCAAGGGGGAATCCGACGAGCAGTACTTC	CASKGESDEQYF
TRBD1	TRBV7-2	TRBJ1-3	few	TGTGCCAGCAGCTCCCGGACAGGGGGCGCGAACACCATATATTTT	CASSSRTGGANTIYF
NA	TRBV10-3	TRBJ2-7	many	TGTGCCACTCTAGGGGGGTCCTACGAGCAGTACTTC	CATLGGSYEQYF
NA	TRBV20-1	TRBJ1-4	many	TGCAGTCTCTCGACAGACGGAAATGAAAAACTGTTTTTT	CSLSTDGNEKLFF
TRBD2	TRBV20-1	TRBJ2-5	many	TGCAGTACTTCTGCGGGAGCAAAAGAGACCCAGTACTTC	CSTSAGAKETQYF
NA	TRBV15	TRBJ1-2	many	TGTGCCACCAGCATCGAACCCTGGGCGGACTATGGCTACACCTTC	CATSIEPWADYGYTF
NA	TRBV5-1	TRBJ2-2	many	TGCGCCAGCAGCCGGATAGCTGGCACCGGGGAGCTGTTTTTT	CASSRIAGTGELFF
NA	TRBV18	TRBJ1-3	NA	TGTGCCAGCTCACCCCGATCGGGTGACAGGGGAAACACCATATATTTT	CASSPRSGDRGNTIYF
TRBD2	TRBV7-9	TRBJ2-3	NA	TGTGCCAGCAACGGGAGGGCCACCAATACGCAGTATTTT	CASNGRATNTQYF